This entry is about one TCR beta chain. What it recognizes is unknown. Each CDR3 protein gets one entry after TCRdb re-called the reads with MiXCR. The data hold some 590,000 distinct CDR3 sequences, with 35% to 50% observed a single time. These data originate in a study of T cell repertoires in cytomegalovirus infection. The overall study: Selected CMV epitopes included recently identified HLA-C-restricted ones as well as well-studied HLA-B-restricted ones.

Notes on the study in general: Carriers of CMV and the relevant HLA type were discriminated by public TCR beta frequency.

Unmatched junction bases numbered 7, after V lost 5 bases and J lost 1 base. CDR1 is MNHEY, CDR2 SMNVEV, per germline (reference sequence). The CDR3 sequence is 15 residues long. Sequenced here: cultured PBMCs, sampled from culture after CMV antigen stimulation. The receptor was isolated from a human donor in good health (CMV status not recorded). Some clones in this sample may be carry-over from other donors' samples. This chain links TRBV27 with TRBJ1-1; 7 bases agree with TRBD1. CDR3 region: CASSPRGAANTEAFF. In nucleotides, the CDR3 is TGTGCCAGCAGTCCCAGGGGGGCTGCGAACACTGAAGCTTTCTTT.